These 32 T cell receptor beta chains were sequenced from one sample in a study of T cells in Graves' hyperthyroidism and ophthalmopathy. Amplification targeted TCR beta CDR3 regions from RNA transcripts. The HTBI primer set was used in a first-round RT-PCR of the TCR CDR3. TCRdb processed the multiplex PCR reads anew with MiXCR; each CDR3 protein has one entry. The table records under 350,000 distinct CDR3 sequences, under 30% of them present only once. Sequenced material: blood. The receptors were gathered from a man in his forties or fifties with Graves' hyperthyroidism that later progressed to Graves' ophthalmopathy.

Many counts were recorded for this clonotype. The chain employs TRBV5-1 and TRBJ1-2; perhaps TRBD1 as D (6 bases). V was shortened by 0 bases and J by 5 bases, with 14 bases between the two germline ends. Germline V gene sequence: CDR1 SGHRS, CDR2 YFSETQ. This CDR3 is built from 15 residues. For the CDR3, the DNA is TGCGCCAGCAGCTTGGCCTCGCAGGGGCCGTATGGCTACACCTTC. Residues: CASSLASQGPYGYTF. Full variable domain (rest looked up from reference TRBV5-1 and TRBJ1-2): KAGVTQTPRYLIKTRGQQVTLSCSPISGHRSVSWYQQTPGQGLQFLFEYFSETQRNKGNFPGRFSGRQFSNSRSEMNVSTLELGDSALYLCASSLASQGPYGYTFGSGTRLTVV.

This clonotype has a count of ten or more. The rearrangement links TRBV2 to TRBJ1-1, with 7 bases aligning to TRBD1. CDR1 SNHLY and CDR2 FYNNEI come from the germline V gene. The V gene end was trimmed by 10 bases and the J gene end by 2 bases; junction bases not matched to a gene: 25. The CDR3 is made up of 19 amino acids. In DNA, the CDR3 is TGTGCCATCTCAGGGGGGGAGGAAAAATTCGGCGGGATTAACACTGAAGCTTTCTTT. Translating it yields CAISGGEEKFGGINTEAFF.

This chain links TRBV5-1 with TRBJ2-3; no definite D call. Germline V gene lookup returns CDR1 SGHRS and CDR2 YFSETQ. CDR3 length: 12 residues. Trimming shortened V by 4 bases and J by 5 bases, and 8 bases separated the two germline ends. The CDR3 sequence: CASSRQGDTQYF. As DNA, the CDR3 is TGCGCCAGCAGCAGGCAAGGAGATACGCAGTATTTT.

In this sample, this clonotype turned up many times. V and J are TRBV2 and TRBJ1-5; D remains unclear. This CDR3 has 14 amino acids. With 5 bases removed from V and 11 bases from J, the gap between germline ends came to 19 bases. The germline V gene encodes CDR1 SNHLY and CDR2 FYNNEI. The CDR3 here is CASSPNRVLVSQHF. Here the CDR3 DNA reads TGTGCCAGCAGTCCGAACCGGGTCTTGGTGTCCCAGCATTTT.

V usage is TRBV7-8 and J usage is TRBJ2-7; D is unclear. Trimming took 4 bases from V and 2 from J, leaving 15 bases between them. Per germline, CDR1 SGHVS and CDR2 FQNEAQ. There are 15 residues in the CDR3. The CDR3 reads CASSSPSEAAYEQYF. In DNA form, the CDR3 reads TGTGCCAGCAGCTCCCCCAGCGAAGCCGCCTACGAGCAGTACTTC.

This clonotype was picked up many times. The CDR3 protein is CASSNSGGTYEQYF. DNA for the CDR3: TGTGCCAGCAGCAATAGCGGGGGGACCTACGAGCAGTACTTC. The gene calls are TRBV6-5 and TRBJ2-7; 10 nucleotides align to TRBD2. Germline CDR1 and CDR2: MNHEY and SVGAGI. V lost 6 bases, J lost 2 bases, and 4 bases stayed unmatched. The CDR3 contains 14 residues.

This clonotype was observed many times. The rearrangement links TRBV5-1 to TRBJ2-2, with D possibly being TRBD1 (5 bases). Germline lookup yields CDR1 SGHRS and CDR2 YFSETQ. V was shortened by 7 bases and J by 4 bases, with 14 bases between the two germline ends. This CDR3 is 14 amino acids long. CDR3 amino acids: CASGHLQGTGELFF. The CDR3 DNA reads as TGCGCCAGCGGCCATCTCCAGGGCACCGGGGAGCTGTTTTTT.

This clonotype has more than one count but fewer than ten. The J gene is TRBJ2-7, the V gene TRBV9, with D perhaps given as TRBD1 or TRBD2 (5 bases each). The V end lost 4 bases, the J end lost 4 bases, and 18 bases lay between the germline ends. The CDR3 is made up of 15 amino acids. Germline loops: CDR1 SGDLS, CDR2 YYNGEE. The CDR3 protein is CASSLQSGTPYEQYF. The CDR3 DNA is TGTGCCAGCAGCCTCCAGTCCGGGACGCCTTACGAGCAGTACTTC.

This clonotype was seen many times. The rearrangement uses TRBV15 and TRBJ2-7; 9 bases map to TRBD2. Trimming removed 0 bases from V and 6 bases from J; junction bases left unmatched: 6. The CDR3 has 15 residues. Germline CDR1 is LNHNV and CDR2 is YYDKDF (reference sequence). The CDR3 DNA sequence: TGTGCCACCAGCAGAGATGCGGGAGGGCCGGGCGAGCAGTACTTC. This codes for CATSRDAGGPGEQYF.

This clonotype was detected many times. The chain links TRBV29-1 to TRBJ1-2; the D is unclear. From germline, CDR1 is SQVTM and CDR2 ANQGSEA. V lost 4 bases and J lost 2, with 11 bases in between. The CDR3 length is 13 residues. CDR3 amino acids: CSVALGLNYGYTF. CDR3 in DNA: TGCAGCGTTGCTCTTGGGCTAAACTATGGCTACACCTTC.

This clonotype was observed at least ten times. J is TRBJ1-5 and V is TRBV24-1; 7 bases match TRBD1. V gave up 4 bases and J gave up 4 bases; unmatched junction bases: 6. This CDR3 is built from 15 residues. The germline gives CDR1 KGHDR, CDR2 SFDVKD. In DNA form, the CDR3 reads TGTGCCACCAGTGACGGGGGACAGCCAAATCAGCCCCAGCATTTT. This sequence encodes CATSDGGQPNQPQHF.

This clonotype was recorded many times. The junction departs from germline at one end; a sequencing error may be responsible. The chain employs TRBV20-1 and TRBJ2-7; D is perhaps TRBD1 or TRBD2 (5 bases each). The CDR3 length is 14 residues. Per the germline V gene, CDR1 is DFQATT and CDR2 is SNEGSKA (reference sequence). The DNA of the CDR3 is TGCAGTGCTAGCGGGACCTCTAGCTCCTACGAGCAGTGCTTC. This codes for CSASGTSSSYEQCF.

In this sample, this clonotype turned up many times. The genes are TRBV20-1 and TRBJ1-5; D is unclear. Trimming stripped 1 base from V and 0 bases from J, with 10 bases between. CDR1 DFQATT and CDR2 SNEGSKA come from the germline V gene (reference sequence). The CDR3 extends over 15 amino acids. The CDR3: CSARAQPYSNQPQHF. The CDR3 region has the DNA TGCAGTGCTAGAGCACAGCCTTATAGCAATCAGCCCCAGCATTTT.

V and J are TRBV20-1 and TRBJ1-2; D not certain. CDR3 size: 12 residues. Germline CDR1 is DFQATT and CDR2 is SNEGSKA (reference sequence). The V end lost 4 bases, the J end lost 10 bases, and 16 bases lay between the germline ends. The CDR3 sequence: CSANPTDVIYTF. In nucleotides, the CDR3 is TGCAGTGCTAACCCCACCGATGTGATCTACACCTTC.

There are many counts of this clonotype. The chain uses TRBV6-5 and TRBJ1-2; D is unclear. V gave up 6 bases and J gave up 8 bases, with 13 bases separating them. Germline V gene data show CDR1 as MNHEY and CDR2 as SVGAGI. The CDR3 runs to 12 residues. CDR3 in amino acids: CASRPRDNGYTF. The CDR3 DNA reads TGTGCCAGCAGACCCCGGGATAACGGCTACACCTTC.

This clonotype was recorded many times. The J gene is TRBJ2-7, the V gene TRBV30; D not resolved. CDR1 GTSNPN and CDR2 SVGIG come from the germline V gene (reference sequence). CDR3 length: 11 residues. V was trimmed by 4 bases and J by 6 bases, leaving 10 bases between them. CDR3 coding DNA: TGTGCCTGGACTAGTTTGGCCGAGCAGTACTTC. Translating gives CAWTSLAEQYF.

Many counts were recorded for this clonotype. V is TRBV7-7 and J is TRBJ2-2; 10 bases fit TRBD2. The germline gives CDR1 SSHAT, CDR2 FNYEAQ (reference sequence). The CDR3 runs to 13 residues. The DNA for the CDR3 is TGTGCTAGCGGGCTAGCGGGAGCCGGGGAGCTGTTTTTT. It codes for CASGLAGAGELFF.

This clonotype was observed at least ten times. The chain is built from TRBV9 and TRBJ1-1; D is unclear. The CDR3 totals 14 residues. The germline V gene encodes CDR1 SGDLS and CDR2 YYNGEE. V lost 1 base and J 1 base, leaving 8 bases between the germline ends. The CDR3 bases are TGTGCCAGCAGCGTATCGCCAGGGAACACTGAAGCTTTCTTT. It translates to CASSVSPGNTEAFF.

In its sample, this clonotype was seen many times. The V gene is TRBV2, the J gene TRBJ2-7; 10 bases fit TRBD1. Germline V gives CDR1 SNHLY, CDR2 FYNNEI. This CDR3 contains 13 residues. V shed 7 bases and J 6 bases; nucleotides not matched to a gene: 6. CDR3 loop: CASTGQGSGEQYF. DNA for the CDR3: TGTGCCAGCACGGGACAGGGGTCGGGCGAGCAGTACTTC.

In its sample, this clonotype was seen many times. V gene TRBV30 combines with J gene TRBJ1-5, with D unresolved. Germline CDR1 is GTSNPN and CDR2 is SVGIG (reference sequence). The CDR3 is 14 amino acids. Trimming left V 1 base short and J 5 bases short, with 12 bases between. The CDR3 DNA reads as TGTGCCTGGAGTGATCTTGGGCTTTATCAGCCCCAGCATTTT. Translation gives CAWSDLGLYQPQHF. Looking up the rest from reference TRBV30 and TRBJ1-5 gives the full variable domain: SQTIHQWPATLVQPVGSPLSLECTVEGTSNPNLYWYRQAAGRGLQLLFYSVGIGQISSEVPQNLSASRPQDRQFILSSKKLLLSDSGFYLCAWSDLGLYQPQHFGDGTRLSIL.

This clonotype was counted at least ten times. The gene calls are TRBV5-1 and TRBJ2-2; D ambiguous. Germline V gene data show CDR1 as SGHRS and CDR2 as YFSETQ. V was shortened by 0 bases and J by 1 base, with 13 bases between the two germline ends. There are 17 residues in the CDR3. As DNA, the CDR3 is TGCGCCAGCAGCTTGGGCCCCCAGGACGGGAACACCGGGGAGCTGTTTTTT. This gives the protein CASSLGPQDGNTGELFF.

The chain joins TRBV28 to TRBJ1-1; D possibly corresponds to TRBD1 (6 bases). CDR3 length equals 14 residues. The V gene lost 6 bases and the J gene lost 4 bases, with 15 bases spanning the gap. CDR1 and CDR2 (germline): MDHEN, SYDVKM. CDR3 residues: CASSPQGVGTEAFF. The CDR3, as DNA: TGTGCCAGCAGCCCACAGGGAGTTGGCACTGAAGCTTTCTTT.

There are a few counts of this clonotype. The gene calls are TRBV5-1 and TRBJ2-2, with a tentative D call TRBD2 (6 bases). The CDR3 totals 16 residues. With 8 bases removed from V and 5 bases from J, the gap between germline ends came to 22 bases. Germline lookup yields CDR1 SGHRS and CDR2 YFSETQ. CDR3 in amino acids: CASLPFPGLRTGELFF. The DNA of the CDR3 is TGCGCCAGTCTCCCTTTCCCGGGACTTCGGACCGGGGAGCTGTTTTTT.

This chain connects TRBV29-1 to TRBJ2-7; no clear D. Germline loops: CDR1 SQVTM, CDR2 ANQGSEA. The CDR3 has 13 amino acids. The V and J ends lost 5 bases and 3 bases respectively, with 14 bases between them. Here the CDR3 reads CSVSQFRSYEQYF. Written as DNA, the CDR3 is TGCAGCGTTTCCCAATTTCGTAGCTACGAGCAGTACTTC.

At least ten counts were recorded for this clonotype. This chain connects TRBV5-1 to TRBJ1-1, with a weak D call TRBD1 (6 bases). In germline, CDR1 is SGHRS, CDR2 YFSETQ. V dropped 4 bases and J dropped 0 bases, with 10 bases sitting between them. CDR3 length: 14 amino acids. CDR3 protein: CASSADSLNTEAFF. The CDR3 nucleotides read TGCGCCAGCAGCGCGGACAGTTTGAACACTGAAGCTTTCTTT.

Many counts were recorded for this clonotype. The rearrangement joins TRBV28 to TRBJ1-2; D uncertain. Germline CDR1 MDHEN, CDR2 SYDVKM. The V end was cut by 4 bases, the J end by 8 bases, with 8 bases between. The CDR3 covers 11 residues. The CDR3 loop reads CASSSQGGYTF. For the CDR3, the DNA is TGTGCCAGCAGTTCTCAAGGAGGCTACACCTTC.

This clonotype was detected many times. The V call is TRBV19, the J call TRBJ1-1; D remains ambiguous. Germline-derived CDR1 and CDR2 are LNHDA and SQIVND (reference sequence). CDR3 length: 15 residues. The V end was cut by 3 bases, the J end by 3 bases, with 14 bases between. The CDR3 spells CASSILAGADTEAFF. CDR3 bases: TGTGCCAGTAGTATTCTGGCAGGTGCGGACACTGAAGCTTTCTTT.

This clonotype was detected many times. The rearrangement joins TRBV5-1 to TRBJ1-2; D might be TRBD1 (6 bases). Germline loops: CDR1 SGHRS, CDR2 YFSETQ. The CDR3 is 12 amino acids. With 5 bases removed from V and 6 bases from J, the gap between germline ends came to 11 bases. Here the CDR3 reads CASRENRDGYTF. The CDR3 region has the DNA TGCGCCAGCAGAGAGAACAGGGATGGCTACACCTTC.

In this sample, this clonotype turned up many times. The chain recombines TRBV20-1 with TRBJ1-2, with D perhaps matching TRBD1 (6 bases). This CDR3 contains 14 residues. Trimming took 3 bases from V and 4 from J, leaving 15 bases between them. Per the germline V gene, CDR1 is DFQATT and CDR2 is SNEGSKA (reference sequence). The CDR3 DNA is TGCAGTGCTAGTACGGGGGCGGGCGGCTATGGCTACACCTTC. This encodes CSASTGAGGYGYTF.

This clonotype was seen many times. The chain carries TRBV5-5 and TRBJ1-5; D unclear. The germline V and J ends were trimmed by 1 base and 0 bases, with 5 bases remaining between them. This CDR3 is built from 14 residues. Per germline, CDR1 SGHKS and CDR2 YYEKEE (reference sequence). The CDR3 spells CASSLFHSNQPQHF. DNA of the CDR3: TGTGCCAGCAGCTTGTTCCATAGCAATCAGCCCCAGCATTTT.

Many counts were recorded for this clonotype. This sequence joins TRBV19 and TRBJ1-6; D is uncertain. The CDR3 is 13 amino acids. CDR1 is LNHDA and CDR2 is SQIVND in the germline V gene (reference sequence). The germline V and J ends were trimmed by 4 bases and 8 bases, with 9 bases remaining between them. The CDR3 DNA is TGTGCCAGTAGTAACTCCGGTTATTCACCCCTCCACTTT. Translation: CASSNSGYSPLHF.

The chain links TRBV5-1 to TRBJ2-2, with D uncertain. Trimming cost V 0 bases and J 0 bases, with 6 bases left between them. Germline lookup yields CDR1 SGHRS and CDR2 YFSETQ. The CDR3 is 15 residues long. CDR3 nucleotide sequence: TGCGCCAGCAGCTTGGGACACACGAACACCGGGGAGCTGTTTTTT. Its protein product is CASSLGHTNTGELFF.